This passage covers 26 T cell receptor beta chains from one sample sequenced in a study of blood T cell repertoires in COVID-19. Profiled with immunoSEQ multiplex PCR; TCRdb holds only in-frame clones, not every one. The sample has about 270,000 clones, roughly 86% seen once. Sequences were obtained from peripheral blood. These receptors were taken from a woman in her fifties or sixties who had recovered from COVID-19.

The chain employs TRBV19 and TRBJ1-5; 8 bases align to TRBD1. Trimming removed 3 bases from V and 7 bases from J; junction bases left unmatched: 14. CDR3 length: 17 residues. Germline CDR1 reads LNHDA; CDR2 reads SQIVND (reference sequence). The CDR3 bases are TGTGCCAGTAGTATGAGGCTTGGGCAGGGGGCCGGGCAGCCCCAGCATTTT. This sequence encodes CASSMRLGQGAGQPQHF.

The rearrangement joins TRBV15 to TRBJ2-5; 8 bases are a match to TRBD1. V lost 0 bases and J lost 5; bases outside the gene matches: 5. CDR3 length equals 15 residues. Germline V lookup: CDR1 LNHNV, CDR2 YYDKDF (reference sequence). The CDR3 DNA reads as TGTGCCACCAGCAGAGACCCAGGGGGCATGGAGACCCAGTACTTC. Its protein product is CATSRDPGGMETQYF.

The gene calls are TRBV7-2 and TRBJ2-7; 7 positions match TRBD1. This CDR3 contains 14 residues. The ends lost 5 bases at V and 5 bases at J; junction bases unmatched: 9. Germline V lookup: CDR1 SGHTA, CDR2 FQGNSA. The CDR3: CASSINRGNNEQYF. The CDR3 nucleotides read TGTGCCAGCAGCATAAACAGGGGTAACAACGAGCAGTACTTC.

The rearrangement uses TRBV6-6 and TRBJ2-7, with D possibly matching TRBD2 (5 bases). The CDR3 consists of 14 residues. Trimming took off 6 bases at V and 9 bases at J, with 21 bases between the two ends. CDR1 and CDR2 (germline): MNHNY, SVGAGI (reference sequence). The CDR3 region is CASSEGRAVGGQYF. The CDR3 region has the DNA TGTGCCAGCAGCGAGGGTCGGGCGGTTGGAGGGCAGTACTTC.

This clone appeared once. The CDR3 DNA sequence: TGTGCCAGTAGAAAGGTGGGACAGAGCTCCTACAATGAGCAGTTCTTC. It specifies CASRKVGQSSYNEQFF. This chain connects TRBV19 to TRBJ2-1; 7 positions match TRBD1. CDR1 is LNHDA, CDR2 SQIVND, per germline (reference sequence). V was pared by 6 bases and J by 0 bases, with 8 bases of the junction left unmatched. The CDR3 runs 16 residues.

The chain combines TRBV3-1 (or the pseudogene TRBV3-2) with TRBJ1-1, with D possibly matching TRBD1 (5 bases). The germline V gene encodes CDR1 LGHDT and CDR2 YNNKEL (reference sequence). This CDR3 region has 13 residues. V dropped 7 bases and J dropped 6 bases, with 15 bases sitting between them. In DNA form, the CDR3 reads TGTGCCAGCACCCGGCGGCGGGGCGCTGAAGCTTTCTTT. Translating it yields CASTRRRGAEAFF.

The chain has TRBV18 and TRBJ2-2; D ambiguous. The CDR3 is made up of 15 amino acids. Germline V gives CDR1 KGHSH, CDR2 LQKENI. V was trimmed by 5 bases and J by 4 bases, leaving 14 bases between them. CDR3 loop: CASSAQYSSTGELFF. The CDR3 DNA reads TGTGCCAGCTCAGCACAGTATAGTAGCACCGGGGAGCTGTTTTTT.

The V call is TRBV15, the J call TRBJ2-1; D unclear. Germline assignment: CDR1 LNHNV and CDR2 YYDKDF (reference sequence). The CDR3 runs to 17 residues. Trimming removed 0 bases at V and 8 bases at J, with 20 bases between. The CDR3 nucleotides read TGTGCCACCAGCAGAGACCCGACACCCTATCGTTTCGATGAGCAGTTCTTC. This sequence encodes CATSRDPTPYRFDEQFF.

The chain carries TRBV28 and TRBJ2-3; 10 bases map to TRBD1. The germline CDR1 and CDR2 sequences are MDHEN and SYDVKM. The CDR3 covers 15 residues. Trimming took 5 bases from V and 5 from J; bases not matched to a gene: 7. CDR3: CASSPGGQGRDTQYF. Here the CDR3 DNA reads TGTGCCAGCAGTCCAGGGGGACAGGGGAGAGATACGCAGTATTTT. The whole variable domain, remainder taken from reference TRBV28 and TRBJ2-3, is DVKVTQSSRYLVKRTGEKVFLECVQDMDHENMFWYRQDPGLGLRLIYFSYDVKMKEKGDIPEGYSVSREKKERFSLILESASTNQTSMYLCASSPGGQGRDTQYFGPGTRLTVL.

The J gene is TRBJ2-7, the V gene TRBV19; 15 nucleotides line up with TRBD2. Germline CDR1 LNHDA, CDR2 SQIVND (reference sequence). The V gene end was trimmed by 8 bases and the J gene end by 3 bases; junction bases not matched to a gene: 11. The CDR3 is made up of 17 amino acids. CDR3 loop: CASDPGTSGGRIYEQYF. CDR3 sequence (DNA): TGTGCCAGTGATCCCGGGACTAGCGGGGGGCGAATCTACGAGCAGTACTTC.

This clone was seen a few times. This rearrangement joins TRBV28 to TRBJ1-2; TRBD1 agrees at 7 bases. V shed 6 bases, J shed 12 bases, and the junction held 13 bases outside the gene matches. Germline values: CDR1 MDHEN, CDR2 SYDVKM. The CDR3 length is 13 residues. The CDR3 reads CASSGNDLDRNTF. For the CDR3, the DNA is TGTGCCAGCAGCGGAAACGACTTGGACAGGAACACCTTC.

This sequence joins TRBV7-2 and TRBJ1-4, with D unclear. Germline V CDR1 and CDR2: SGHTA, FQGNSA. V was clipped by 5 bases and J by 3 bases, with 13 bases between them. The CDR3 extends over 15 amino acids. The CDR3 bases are TGTGCCAGCAGCCAGGCGGGGAATTCTAATGAAAAACTGTTTTTT. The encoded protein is CASSQAGNSNEKLFF.

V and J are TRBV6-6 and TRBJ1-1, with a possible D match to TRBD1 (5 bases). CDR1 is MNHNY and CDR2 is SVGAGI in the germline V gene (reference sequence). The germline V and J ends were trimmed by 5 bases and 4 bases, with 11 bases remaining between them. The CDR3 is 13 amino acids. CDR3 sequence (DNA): TGTGCCAGCAGTGTAACCGGGGGCACTGAAGCTTTCTTT. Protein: CASSVTGGTEAFF.

For the CDR3, the DNA is TGTGCCAGCAGCCAGGAGCGACAGGGCAGAGAGACCCAGTACTTC. As protein: CASSQERQGRETQYF. V gene TRBV3-1 (or the pseudogene TRBV3-2) combines with J gene TRBJ2-5; 7 bases are shared with TRBD1. CDR1 and CDR2 from the germline V gene are LGHDT and YNNKEL (reference sequence). Trimming at V came to 3 bases and at J to 4 bases, leaving 8 bases not matched to a gene. This CDR3 comprises 15 residues.

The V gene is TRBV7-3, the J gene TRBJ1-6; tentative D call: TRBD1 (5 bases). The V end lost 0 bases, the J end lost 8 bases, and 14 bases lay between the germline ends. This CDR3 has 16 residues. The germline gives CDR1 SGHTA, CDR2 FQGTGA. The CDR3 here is CASSLTGQAGYSPLHF. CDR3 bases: TGTGCCAGCAGCTTAACGGGGCAAGCGGGATATTCACCCCTCCACTTT.

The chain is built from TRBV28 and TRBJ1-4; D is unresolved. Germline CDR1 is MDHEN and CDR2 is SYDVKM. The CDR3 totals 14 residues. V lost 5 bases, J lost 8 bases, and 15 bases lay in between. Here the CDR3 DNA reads TGTGCCAGCAGTCTCCGGGTAACGGGGGAAAAACTGTTTTTT. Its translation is CASSLRVTGEKLFF.

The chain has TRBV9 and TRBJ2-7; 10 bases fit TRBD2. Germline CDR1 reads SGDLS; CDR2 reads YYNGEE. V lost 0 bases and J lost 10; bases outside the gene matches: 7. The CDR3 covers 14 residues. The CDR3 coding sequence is TGTGCCAGCAGCGTAGAGATTAGCGGGGGGCCCCAGTACTTC. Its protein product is CASSVEISGGPQYF.

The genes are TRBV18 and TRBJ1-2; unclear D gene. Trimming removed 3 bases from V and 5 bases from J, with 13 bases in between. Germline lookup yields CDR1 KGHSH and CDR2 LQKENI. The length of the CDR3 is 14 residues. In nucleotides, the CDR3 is TGTGCCAGCTCACCGGAGGGCAGGCGATATGGCTACACCTTC. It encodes CASSPEGRRYGYTF.

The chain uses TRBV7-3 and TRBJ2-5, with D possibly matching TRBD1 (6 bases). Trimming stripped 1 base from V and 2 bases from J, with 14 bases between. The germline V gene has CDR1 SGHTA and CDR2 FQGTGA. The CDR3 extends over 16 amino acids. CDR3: CASSLIGAGEQETQYF. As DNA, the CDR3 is TGTGCCAGCAGCTTAATAGGGGCAGGGGAGCAAGAGACCCAGTACTTC.

Here the CDR3 DNA reads TGCGCCAGCAGCACCCCGACAGGGGATGGGAACTATGGCTACACCTTC. This translates into CASSTPTGDGNYGYTF. The rearrangement uses TRBV5-1 and TRBJ1-2, with 8 bases fitting TRBD1. From germline, CDR1 is SGHRS and CDR2 YFSETQ. The CDR3 sequence is 16 residues long. Unmatched junction bases numbered 10, after V lost 4 bases and J lost 2 bases.

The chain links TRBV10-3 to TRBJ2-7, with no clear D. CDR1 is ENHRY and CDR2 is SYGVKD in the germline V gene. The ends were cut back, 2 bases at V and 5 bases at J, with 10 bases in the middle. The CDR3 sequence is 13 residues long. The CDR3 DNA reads TGTGCCATCAGTGAGGGCCCCATTGACGAGCAGTACTTC. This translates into CAISEGPIDEQYF.

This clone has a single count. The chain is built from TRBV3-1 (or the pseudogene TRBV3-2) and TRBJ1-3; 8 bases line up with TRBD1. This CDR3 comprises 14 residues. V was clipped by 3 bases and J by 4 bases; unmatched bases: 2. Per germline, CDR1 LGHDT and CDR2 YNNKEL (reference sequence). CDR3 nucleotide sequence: TGTGCCAGCAGCCACAGGGGGCAAGGAAACACCATATATTTT. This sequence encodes CASSHRGQGNTIYF.

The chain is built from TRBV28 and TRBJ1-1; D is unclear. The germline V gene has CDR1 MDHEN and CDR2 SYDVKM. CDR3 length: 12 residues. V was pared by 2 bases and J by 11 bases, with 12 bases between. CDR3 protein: CASSLVGDWAFF. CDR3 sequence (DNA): TGTGCCAGCAGTTTAGTCGGGGATTGGGCTTTCTTT.

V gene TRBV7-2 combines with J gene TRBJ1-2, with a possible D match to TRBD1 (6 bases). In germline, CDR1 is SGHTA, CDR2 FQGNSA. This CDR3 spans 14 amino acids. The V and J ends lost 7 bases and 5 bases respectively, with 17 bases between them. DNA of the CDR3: TGTGCCAGCAACTTGGGGGCAGGGATATATGGCTACACCTTC. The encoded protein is CASNLGAGIYGYTF.

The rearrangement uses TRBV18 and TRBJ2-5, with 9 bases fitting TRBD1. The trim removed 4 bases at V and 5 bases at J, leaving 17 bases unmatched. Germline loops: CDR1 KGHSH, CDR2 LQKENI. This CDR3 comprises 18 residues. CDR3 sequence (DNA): TGTGCCAGCTCACGTTACACAGGGGGCTCTTCGGCTGGTGAGACCCAGTACTTC. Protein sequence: CASSRYTGGSSAGETQYF.

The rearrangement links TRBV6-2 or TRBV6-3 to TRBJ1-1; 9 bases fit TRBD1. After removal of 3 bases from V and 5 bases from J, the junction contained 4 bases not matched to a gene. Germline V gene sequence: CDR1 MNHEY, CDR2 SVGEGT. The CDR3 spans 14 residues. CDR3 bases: TGTGCCAGCAGTTATCTGGACAGGGGAACTGAAGCTTTCTTT. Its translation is CASSYLDRGTEAFF.